Listed below are T cell receptor beta chains from one sample, sequenced in a study of siplizumab effects on memory and regulatory T cells. TCRdb's copy holds only in-frame clones and misses some; the assay was immunoSEQ multiplex PCR. The sample holds approximately 9,700 clones, around 40% seen once. These receptors have no known antigen. The specimen sequenced was CFSE-low (dividing) CD8+ T cells sorted from an allogeneic mixed lymphocyte reaction. The receptors come from a human donor in good health; the cells came from an allogeneic mixed lymphocyte reaction. Both conserved end residues are trimmed from each CDR3. Not every row has a clone size; where given, it reads once, few, many or a size class.

j_gene,v_gene,abundance,CDR3aa
TRBJ1-4,TRBV13,NA,ASSSGTEPMPGSKEKLF
TRBJ1-6,TRBV4-1,medium-sized,ASSLSQRDNSPLH
TRBJ2-2,TRBV6-5,medium-sized,ASSYRGGTGELF
TRBJ2-3,TRBV30,NA,AWSVQGALGLDTQY
TRBJ1-1,TRBV5-5,medium-sized,ASSLDETTEAF
TRBJ2-7,TRBV4-3,few,ASSQVKSGFYEQY
TRBJ2-7,TRBV4-1,NA,ASSQDRTQGPDEQY
TRBJ1-3,TRBV11-2,medium-sized,ASSLGRLGGNTIY
TRBJ2-7,TRBV10-1,few,ASSHSYEQY
TRBJ2-1,TRBV6-5,NA,ATQGAIGNEQF
TRBJ2-1,TRBV19,few,ASSGTLIEQF
TRBJ1-1,TRBV27,once,ASIGLNTEAF
TRBJ2-2,TRBV19,few,ASSWTSGGAIPGELF
TRBJ1-2,TRBV6-6,NA,ASSYSTEGGYT
TRBJ1-2,TRBV19,NA,ASGVGTGYGYT
TRBJ2-7,TRBV2,NA,ATGGFSYEQY
TRBJ1-2,TRBV29-1,NA,SVGGGFGYT
TRBJ1-3,TRBV5-6,NA,ASSLGASGNTIY
TRBJ2-3,TRBV27,few,ASRLGQTVIFADTQY
TRBJ2-7,TRBV19,NA,ASSPAGSSYEQY
TRBJ1-1,TRBV4-2,NA,ASSLLYEGWTEAF
TRBJ2-1,TRBV13,medium-sized,ASSFWTSGGYNVGQF
TRBJ2-7,TRBV7-8,NA,ASSFSLDSGDYEQY
TRBJ2-7,TRBV13,medium-sized,ASSFLGTEQY
TRBJ2-7,TRBV6-5,NA,ASSYGRGAYEQY
TRBJ2-7,TRBV29-1,NA,SVGDRPYEQY
TRBJ1-2,TRBV20-1,NA,SATDGYT
TRBJ2-3,TRBV7-9,NA,ASSFIVDTQY
TRBJ2-7,TRBV5-6,once,ASRFGTSSYEQY
TRBJ2-1,TRBV30,medium-sized,AWSYDAGFRGEQF
TRBJ2-7,TRBV5-1,few,ASSGQVYEQY
TRBJ2-1,TRBV27,NA,ASSLASGGARADEQF
TRBJ2-7,TRBV19,medium-sized,ASSPTGIGYEQY
TRBJ2-7,TRBV6-6,NA,ASSPTSGGAGEQY
TRBJ2-1,TRBV5-6,NA,ASSFATGDNEQF
TRBJ1-1,TRBV4-3,once,ASSQGGQDLEAF
TRBJ2-1,TRBV27,few,ASSTILGGAYNEQF
TRBJ2-7,TRBV29-1,NA,SVAPSGDYEQY
TRBJ2-2,TRBV6-4,once,ASSDTSPGQACEHRGAV
TRBJ1-2,TRBV4-1,NA,ASSQVGGHISDGYT
TRBJ2-7,TRBV19,medium-sized,ASSIGGASYEQY
TRBJ2-5,TRBV4-1,medium-sized,ASSQTANQETQY
TRBJ2-3,TRBV4-1,NA,ASSHHEERYTDTQY
TRBJ1-2,TRBV28,NA,ASSPPQVRYGYT
TRBJ2-3,TRBV29-1,medium-sized,SVEGLPGGRY
TRBJ2-2,TRBV7-9,NA,ASSLLPGQENTGELF
TRBJ2-5,TRBV13,medium-sized,ASGNYRLETQY
TRBJ1-2,TRBV15,many,ATSRSDTPYGYT
TRBJ2-3,TRBV7-3,NA,ASSLTSGGAPSTDTQY
TRBJ2-7,TRBV5-1,NA,ASSREDGSSYEQY
TRBJ1-3,TRBV4-3,NA,ASSPSIGWGNTIY